The 27 T cell receptor beta chains below all came from one sample that was sequenced in a study of T cell responses to AZD1222 COVID-19 vaccine (dated by TCRdb to the early 2020s). Taken with the paper, the label for time point translates to: about 28 days (+/-7) after the second vaccine dose. The method behind the library was the immunoSEQ multiplex PCR assay. Here the immuneACCESS table is served through TCRdb, limited to in-frame sequences with V and J called. Missing clones are a known gap in these copies; in checked studies unresolved V genes cover under half, and the rest lacks a known reason. The sample table contains under 150,000 clones; only one count was recorded for roughly nine tenths of them. The ten most abundant clones make up approximately 8.8% of the sample. The starting material was peripheral blood, obtained 28 days after the second AZD1222 dose. These receptors were taken from an adult who received the AZD1222 COVID-19 vaccine.

This sequence joins TRBV18 and TRBJ2-2; 8 nucleotides agree with TRBD2. The V segment lost 0 bases and the J segment 7 bases; nucleotides outside the gene matches: 7. Germline V gene lookup returns CDR1 KGHSH and CDR2 LQKENI. The CDR3 length is 16 residues. This CDR3 reads CASSPPSTSGGGELFF. CDR3 bases: TGTGCCAGCTCACCACCGAGCACTAGCGGAGGCGGGGAGCTGTTTTTT.

This chain links TRBV5-1 with TRBJ2-5; 8 bases map to TRBD1. The CDR3 length is 16 residues. Trimming removed 3 bases from V and 3 bases from J; junction bases left unmatched: 10. Germline V gene data show CDR1 as SGHRS and CDR2 as YFSETQ. The CDR3 reads CASSSRGQVTKETQYF. CDR3 coding DNA: TGCGCCAGCAGCTCCAGGGGGCAGGTTACAAAAGAGACCCAGTACTTC.

This chain links TRBV12-5 with TRBJ1-2; 10 bases fit TRBD1. CDR1 and CDR2 (germline): LGHNT, FRNRAP. The CDR3 consists of 18 residues. Trimming cost V 0 bases and J 8 bases; bases outside gene matches: 15. This chain's CDR3 is CASGLVAGTGESPDGYTF. The CDR3 coding sequence is TGTGCTAGTGGTTTGGTGGCCGGGACAGGGGAGTCCCCTGACGGCTACACCTTC. Based on the CDR3 plus reference TRBV12-5 and TRBJ1-2, the full variable domain is DARVTQTPRHKVTEMGQEVTMRCQPILGHNTVFWYRQTMMQGLELLAYFRNRAPLDDSGMPKDRFSAEMPDATLATLKIQPSEPRDSAVYFCASGLVAGTGESPDGYTFGSGTRLTVV.

This chain uses TRBV19 with TRBJ1-2; unclear D gene. Trimming stripped 3 bases from V and 11 bases from J, with 16 bases between. There are 13 residues in the CDR3. Germline loops: CDR1 LNHDA, CDR2 SQIVND (reference sequence). The DNA of the CDR3 is TGTGCCAGTAGTATCCGTTCTACAGACTCTTACACCTTC. It yields the protein CASSIRSTDSYTF.

V and J are TRBV19 and TRBJ1-2, with D unclear. V lost 2 bases and J lost 7, with 11 bases in between. The CDR3 consists of 13 residues. The germline V gene has CDR1 LNHDA and CDR2 SQIVND (reference sequence). CDR3 sequence reads: CASSIKDPFGYTF. The CDR3 bases are TGTGCCAGTAGTATAAAGGATCCTTTTGGCTACACCTTC.

This chain joins TRBV15 and TRBJ1-6, with a weak D call TRBD1 (6 bases). CDR1 is LNHNV and CDR2 is YYDKDF in the germline V gene (reference sequence). V gave up 3 bases and J gave up 8 bases, with 11 bases separating them. There are 14 residues in the CDR3. As DNA, the CDR3 is TGTGCCACCAGCAGGGGCAGGGGTCATTCACCCCTCCACTTT. It yields the protein CATSRGRGHSPLHF. The variable domain in full, with the rest retrieved from reference TRBV15 and TRBJ1-6, is DAMVIQNPRYQVTQFGKPVTLSCSQTLNHNVMYWYQQKSSQAPKLLFHYYDKDFNNEADTPDNFQSRRPNTSFCFLDIRSPGLGDTAMYLCATSRGRGHSPLHFGNGTRLTVT.

The V gene is TRBV7-9, the J gene TRBJ2-1; no definite D call. The CDR3 is 13 amino acids. The V end was cut by 3 bases, the J end by 2 bases, with 5 bases between. Germline V lookup: CDR1 SEHNR, CDR2 FQNEAQ (reference sequence). In nucleotides, the CDR3 is TGTGCCAGCAGCTTCGAGGCCTACAATGAGCAGTTCTTC. Protein sequence: CASSFEAYNEQFF.

The chain has TRBV7-6 and TRBJ1-5, with 10 nucleotides matching TRBD1. Germline-derived CDR1 and CDR2 are SGHVS and FNYEAQ. This CDR3 is built from 14 residues. Unmatched junction bases numbered 5, after V lost 5 bases and J lost 7 bases. The CDR3 bases are TGTGCCAGCAGCCCCCGGACAGGGGGACAGCCCCAGCATTTT. Residues: CASSPRTGGQPQHF.

The CDR3 spells CASSYSSRDNQPQHF. The CDR3 nucleotides read TGTGCCAGCAGTTACTCGTCGAGGGACAATCAGCCCCAGCATTTT. V and J are TRBV6-6 and TRBJ1-5; D unclear. Germline lookup yields CDR1 MNHNY and CDR2 SVGAGI (reference sequence). Trimming stripped 0 bases from V and 3 bases from J, with 9 bases between. The CDR3 sequence is 15 residues long.

The V and J genes are TRBV6-1 and TRBJ2-1, with D possibly matching TRBD2 (6 bases). This CDR3 is 16 amino acids long. Germline V gene lookup returns CDR1 MNHNS and CDR2 SASEGT. Trimming took off 2 bases at V and 7 bases at J, with 18 bases between the two ends. Here the CDR3 reads CASSEYRLASGNEQFF. In DNA form, the CDR3 reads TGTGCCAGCAGTGAATATCGGCTAGCGTCTGGAAATGAGCAGTTCTTC.

The CDR3 region has the DNA TGTGCCAGCAGCTTAGGCCCTCACGGGACTTTCGGTGATACGCAGTATTTT. Its translation: CASSLGPHGTFGDTQYF. J is TRBJ2-3 and V is TRBV7-6; TRBD2 might be the D (6 bases). V gave up 1 base and J gave up 6 bases, with 20 bases separating them. This CDR3 is 17 amino acids long. Germline V CDR1 and CDR2: SGHVS, FNYEAQ. Complete variable domain (other parts from reference TRBV7-6 and TRBJ2-3): GAGVSQSPRYKVTKRGQDVALRCDPISGHVSLYWYRQALGQGPEFLTYFNYEAQQDKSGLPNDRFSAERPEGSISTLTIQRTEQRDSAMYRCASSLGPHGTFGDTQYFGPGTRLTVL.

The chain is built from TRBV5-1 and TRBJ2-5; a possible D gene is TRBD1 (6 bases). The CDR3 has 13 amino acids. The germline gives CDR1 SGHRS, CDR2 YFSETQ. V lost 4 bases and J 3 bases, leaving 10 bases between the germline ends. The CDR3 DNA follows: TGCGCCAGCAGCCCCCGACAGGAAGAGACCCAGTACTTC. The encoded protein is CASSPRQEETQYF.

The V gene is TRBV18, the J gene TRBJ1-5; 7 bases are shared with TRBD1. Losses at the gene ends were 3 bases for V and 4 bases for J; bases not matched to a gene: 12. The germline gives CDR1 KGHSH, CDR2 LQKENI. This CDR3 has 17 residues. This CDR3 is CASSPSGGGRSNQPQHF. CDR3 coding DNA: TGTGCCAGCTCACCCTCAGGGGGGGGCAGATCAAATCAGCCCCAGCATTTT.

The rearrangement joins TRBV7-9 to TRBJ2-5; 10 positions match TRBD2. Unmatched junction bases numbered 10, after V lost 4 bases and J lost 5 bases. CDR3 length: 16 amino acids. The germline gives CDR1 SEHNR, CDR2 FQNEAQ (reference sequence). CDR3 residues: CASSYAGTSVLETQYF. CDR3 sequence (DNA): TGTGCCAGCAGCTATGCCGGGACTAGCGTCTTGGAGACCCAGTACTTC.

The gene calls are TRBV12-3 or TRBV12-4 and TRBJ1-2; D is uncertain. Trimming shortened V by 0 bases and J by 9 bases, and 11 bases separated the two germline ends. CDR3 length: 13 residues. The CDR3 nucleotides are TGTGCCAGCAGTTTAGCCGAACGGGCCCGCTACACCTTC. It is translated as CASSLAERARYTF.

The CDR3 DNA follows: TGCGCCAGCAGCCGAGTAGGCGCACACGGGGCCTACAATGAGCAGTTCTTC. Encoded protein: CASSRVGAHGAYNEQFF. V usage is TRBV4-3 and J usage is TRBJ2-1; maybe TRBD2 (5 bases). The CDR3 runs to 17 residues. Germline loops: CDR1 LGHNA, CDR2 YSLEER. With 4 bases removed from V and 2 bases from J, the gap between germline ends came to 18 bases.

The chain carries TRBV29-1 and TRBJ1-4, with D possibly TRBD1 on 5 matching bases. Germline CDR1 reads SQVTM; CDR2 reads ANQGSEA. Deletions cut 4 bases from V and 7 bases from J, with 13 bases between. This CDR3 region has 13 residues. This CDR3 reads CSVATTGVEKLFF. For the CDR3, the DNA is TGCAGCGTTGCAACCACGGGGGTTGAAAAACTGTTTTTT.

The rearrangement joins TRBV18 to TRBJ1-1; no definite D call. Germline CDR1 reads KGHSH; CDR2 reads LQKENI. Trimming took off 0 bases at V and 8 bases at J, with 10 bases between the two ends. The CDR3 has 13 residues. The CDR3 protein is CASSPPIQVEAFF. In nucleotides, the CDR3 is TGTGCCAGCTCACCACCTATCCAGGTCGAAGCTTTCTTT.

This sequence joins TRBV6-4 and TRBJ1-1, with a possible D match to TRBD1 (5 bases). Trimming left V 6 bases short and J 1 base short, with 12 bases between. Germline V gene data show CDR1 as MRHNA and CDR2 as SNTAGT. This CDR3 is 14 amino acids long. In nucleotides, the CDR3 is TGTGCCAGCAGCCCTCAGGACACGAACACTGAAGCTTTCTTT. It encodes CASSPQDTNTEAFF.

This clone was recorded only once. The chain joins TRBV5-1 to TRBJ1-1, with D perhaps matching TRBD1 (5 bases). Germline V gives CDR1 SGHRS, CDR2 YFSETQ. This CDR3 contains 14 residues. V gave up 1 base and J gave up 0 bases, with 7 bases separating them. CDR3 residues: CASSLLGVNTEAFF. The CDR3 DNA sequence: TGCGCCAGCAGCTTGTTGGGGGTGAACACTGAAGCTTTCTTT.

The chain is built from TRBV10-1 and TRBJ2-2, with no clear D. V was trimmed by 5 bases and J by 1 base, leaving 5 bases between them. Per the germline V gene, CDR1 is WNHNN and CDR2 is SYGVQD (reference sequence). The CDR3 extends over 13 amino acids. CDR3 in amino acids: CASSRGNTGELFF. CDR3 nucleotides: TGCGCCAGCAGTCGTGGGAACACCGGGGAGCTGTTTTTT.

V and J are TRBV12-5 and TRBJ1-5; 7 nucleotides align to TRBD1. The germline V gene encodes CDR1 LGHNT and CDR2 FRNRAP. V gave up 5 bases and J gave up 3 bases; unmatched junction bases: 7. The CDR3 runs 15 residues. CDR3 loop: CASGPRDSYNQPQHF. In DNA, the CDR3 is TGTGCTAGTGGTCCCCGGGACAGCTACAATCAGCCCCAGCATTTT.

The CDR3 DNA follows: TGCGCCAGCAGCTTGAGCCTGGGACCGTACGAGCAGTACTTC. Its protein product is CASSLSLGPYEQYF. V usage is TRBV5-1 and J usage is TRBJ2-7; D is perhaps TRBD1 or TRBD2 (5 bases each). Trimming took 1 base from V and 4 from J, leaving 12 bases between them. The CDR3 consists of 14 residues. CDR1 SGHRS and CDR2 YFSETQ come from the germline V gene.

The genes are TRBV11-2 and TRBJ1-1; no clear D. Trimming shortened V by 2 bases and J by 4 bases, and 11 bases separated the two germline ends. This CDR3 is built from 14 residues. Germline V gene sequence: CDR1 SGHAT, CDR2 FQNNGV. For the CDR3, the DNA is TGTGCCAGCAGCTTAAGTGGCGGGAGCACTGAAGCTTTCTTT. This gives the protein CASSLSGGSTEAFF.

This clone occurred a few times. The rearrangement links TRBV7-9 to TRBJ2-7; perhaps TRBD2 as D (5 bases). V lost 0 bases, J lost 3 bases, and 9 bases lay in between. The CDR3 has 14 residues. Germline values: CDR1 SEHNR, CDR2 FQNEAQ (reference sequence). The CDR3 DNA is TGTGCCAGCAGCTTAGCAGGAGGAGGCTACGAGCAGTACTTC. This sequence encodes CASSLAGGGYEQYF.

The genes are TRBV24-1 and TRBJ1-1; 11 bases line up with TRBD1. After removal of 7 bases from V and 5 bases from J, the junction contained 5 bases not matched to a gene. Per the germline V gene, CDR1 is KGHDR and CDR2 is SFDVKD. The CDR3 is 14 residues long. The CDR3 reads CATREGQGATEAFF. CDR3 nucleotide sequence: TGTGCCACCAGAGAAGGACAGGGGGCTACTGAAGCTTTCTTT.

This clone was observed once. The V gene is TRBV10-3, the J gene TRBJ1-1; TRBD1 agrees at 7 bases. Germline V lookup: CDR1 ENHRY, CDR2 SYGVKD. The V gene end was trimmed by 9 bases and the J gene end by 0 bases; junction bases not matched to a gene: 4. The CDR3 consists of 13 residues. CDR3 residues: CAIGDSMNTEAFF. The CDR3, as DNA: TGTGCCATAGGGGACAGCATGAACACTGAAGCTTTCTTT.